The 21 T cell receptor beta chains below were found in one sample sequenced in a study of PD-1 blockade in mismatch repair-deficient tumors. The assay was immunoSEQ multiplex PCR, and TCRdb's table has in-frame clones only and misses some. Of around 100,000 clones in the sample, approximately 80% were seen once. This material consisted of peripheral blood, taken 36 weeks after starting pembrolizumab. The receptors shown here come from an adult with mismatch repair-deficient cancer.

The CDR3 bases are TGTGCCAGCAGCTTACTGGTCACCGGGGAGCTGTTTTTT. Protein product: CASSLLVTGELFF. V and J are TRBV13 and TRBJ2-2; no clear D. Trimming cost V 2 bases and J 4 bases, with 5 bases left between them. CDR1 PRHDT and CDR2 FYEKMQ come from the germline V gene (reference sequence). The CDR3 length is 13 residues.

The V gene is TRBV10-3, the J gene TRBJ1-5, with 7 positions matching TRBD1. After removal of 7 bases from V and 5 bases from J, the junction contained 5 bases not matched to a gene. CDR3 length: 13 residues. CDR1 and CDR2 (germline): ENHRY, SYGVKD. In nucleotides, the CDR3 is TGTGCCATCACCCCGGACAGGTATCAGCCCCAGCATTTT. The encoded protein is CAITPDRYQPQHF.

The CDR3 loop is CASSPSGRASIEQFF. Here the CDR3 DNA reads TGTGCCAGCAGCCCGAGCGGGAGGGCTTCCATTGAGCAGTTCTTC. The chain is built from TRBV5-4 and TRBJ2-1; TRBD2 matches at 10 bases. CDR1 and CDR2 from the germline V gene are SGHNT and YYREEE (reference sequence). The V segment lost 4 bases and the J segment 9 bases; nucleotides outside the gene matches: 10. There are 15 residues in the CDR3.

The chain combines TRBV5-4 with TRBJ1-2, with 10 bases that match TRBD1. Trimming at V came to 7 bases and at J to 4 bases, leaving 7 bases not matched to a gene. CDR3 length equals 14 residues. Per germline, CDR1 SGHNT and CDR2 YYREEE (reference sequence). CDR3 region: CASRDRGRTYGYTF. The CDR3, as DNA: TGTGCCAGCCGAGACAGGGGGCGCACCTATGGCTACACCTTC.

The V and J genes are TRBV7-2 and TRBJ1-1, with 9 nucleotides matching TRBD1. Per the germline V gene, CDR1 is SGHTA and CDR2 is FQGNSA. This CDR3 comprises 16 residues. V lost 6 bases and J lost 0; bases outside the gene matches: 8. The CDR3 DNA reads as TGTGCCAGCAGGAGTGACAGGGGGGCCATGAACACTGAAGCTTTCTTT. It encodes CASRSDRGAMNTEAFF. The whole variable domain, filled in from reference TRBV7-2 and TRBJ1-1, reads GAGVSQSPSNKVTEKGKDVELRCDPISGHTALYWYRQSLGQGLEFLIYFQGNSAPDKSGLPSDRFSAERTGGSVSTLTIQRTQQEDSAVYLCASRSDRGAMNTEAFFGQGTRLTVV.

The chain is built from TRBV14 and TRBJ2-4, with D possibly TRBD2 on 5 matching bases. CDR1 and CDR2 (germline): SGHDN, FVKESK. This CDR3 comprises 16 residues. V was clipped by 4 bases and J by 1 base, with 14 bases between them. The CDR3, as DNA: TGTGCCAGCAGCCGCGTTGGACTCGTCGCCAAAAACATTCAGTACTTC. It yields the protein CASSRVGLVAKNIQYF.

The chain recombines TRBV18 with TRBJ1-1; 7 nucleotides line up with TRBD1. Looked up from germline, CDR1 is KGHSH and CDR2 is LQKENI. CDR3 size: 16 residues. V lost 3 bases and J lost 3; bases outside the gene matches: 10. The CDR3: CASSPMTGRVDTEAFF. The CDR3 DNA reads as TGTGCCAGCTCACCCATGACAGGGCGAGTGGACACTGAAGCTTTCTTT.

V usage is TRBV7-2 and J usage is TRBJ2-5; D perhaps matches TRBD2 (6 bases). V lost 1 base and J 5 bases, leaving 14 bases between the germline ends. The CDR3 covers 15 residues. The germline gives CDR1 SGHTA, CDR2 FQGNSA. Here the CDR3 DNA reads TGTGCCAGCAGCTTAGGACCAGCGGGCGGGGAGACCCAGTACTTC. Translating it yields CASSLGPAGGETQYF.

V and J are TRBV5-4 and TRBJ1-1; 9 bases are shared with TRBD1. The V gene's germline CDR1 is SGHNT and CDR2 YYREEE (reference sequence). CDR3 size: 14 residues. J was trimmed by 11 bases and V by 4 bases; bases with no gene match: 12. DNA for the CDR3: TGTGCCAGCAGCCGAGGGACAGGGAGGGATCGGGCTTTCTTT. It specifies CASSRGTGRDRAFF.

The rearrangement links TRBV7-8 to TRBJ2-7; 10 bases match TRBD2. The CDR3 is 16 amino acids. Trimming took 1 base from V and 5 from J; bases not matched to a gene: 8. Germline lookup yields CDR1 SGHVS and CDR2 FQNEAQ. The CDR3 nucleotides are TGTGCCAGCAGCTTAGGCCCTAGCGGGAGTGGGAACGAGCAGTACTTC. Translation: CASSLGPSGSGNEQYF.

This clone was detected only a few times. In nucleotides, the CDR3 is TGCGCCAGCAGGCCGGGACAGGCTGGCGGGGAGCTGTTTTTT. Amino acids: CASRPGQAGGELFF. The chain is built from TRBV5-1 and TRBJ2-2, with 8 bases matching TRBD1. Germline CDR1 is SGHRS and CDR2 is YFSETQ. Trimming cost V 5 bases and J 7 bases; bases outside gene matches: 7. The CDR3 sequence is 14 residues long.

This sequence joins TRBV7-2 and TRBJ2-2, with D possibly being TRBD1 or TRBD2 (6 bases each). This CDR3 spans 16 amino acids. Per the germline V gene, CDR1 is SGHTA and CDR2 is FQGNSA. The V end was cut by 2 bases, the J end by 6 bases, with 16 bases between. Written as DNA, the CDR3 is TGTGCCAGCAGCTTACTTCCTCCGGGGGCCGCCGGGGAGCTGTTTTTT. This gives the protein CASSLLPPGAAGELFF.

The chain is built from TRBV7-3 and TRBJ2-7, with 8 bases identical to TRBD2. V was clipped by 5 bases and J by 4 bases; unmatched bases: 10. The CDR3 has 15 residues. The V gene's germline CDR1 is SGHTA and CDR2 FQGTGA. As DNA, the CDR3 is TGTGCCAGCAGCCCCGGGGGGGCGTCGGGGTACGAGCAGTACTTC. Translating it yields CASSPGGASGYEQYF.

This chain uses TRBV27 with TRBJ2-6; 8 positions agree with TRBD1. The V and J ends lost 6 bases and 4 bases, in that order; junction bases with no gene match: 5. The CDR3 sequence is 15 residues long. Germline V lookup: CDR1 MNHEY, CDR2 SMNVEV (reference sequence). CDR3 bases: TGTGCCAGCAGAAGACAGGGGTCAGGGGCCAACGTCCTGACTTTC. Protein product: CASRRQGSGANVLTF. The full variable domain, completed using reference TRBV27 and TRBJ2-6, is EAQVTQNPRYLITVTGKKLTVTCSQNMNHEYMSWYRQDPGLGLRQIYYSMNVEVTDKGDVPEGYKVSRKEKRNFPLILESPSPNQTSLYFCASRRQGSGANVLTFGAGSRLTVL.

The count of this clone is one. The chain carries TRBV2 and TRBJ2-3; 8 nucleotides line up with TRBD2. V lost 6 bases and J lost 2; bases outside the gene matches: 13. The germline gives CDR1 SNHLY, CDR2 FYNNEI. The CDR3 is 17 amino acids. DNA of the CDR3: TGTGCCAGCAGGAGGGGCCTCAGCGGGAGCCCCACAGATACGCAGTATTTT. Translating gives CASRRGLSGSPTDTQYF.

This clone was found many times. The CDR3 nucleotides read TGTGCCAGCAGCCAAGATCGCACCCCCGCTGAAGCTTTCTTT. Residues: CASSQDRTPAEAFF. The chain is built from TRBV4-2 and TRBJ1-1; D call uncertain. Trimming removed 0 bases at V and 6 bases at J, with 11 bases between. The CDR3 has 14 amino acids. Germline assignment: CDR1 LGHNA and CDR2 YNFKEQ.

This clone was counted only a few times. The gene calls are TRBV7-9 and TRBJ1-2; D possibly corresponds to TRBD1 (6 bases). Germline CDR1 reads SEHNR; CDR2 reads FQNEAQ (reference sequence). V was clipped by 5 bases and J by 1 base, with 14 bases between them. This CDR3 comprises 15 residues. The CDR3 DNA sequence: TGTGCCAGCAGCCACCGGACAGAAGATAACTATGGCTACACCTTC. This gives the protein CASSHRTEDNYGYTF.

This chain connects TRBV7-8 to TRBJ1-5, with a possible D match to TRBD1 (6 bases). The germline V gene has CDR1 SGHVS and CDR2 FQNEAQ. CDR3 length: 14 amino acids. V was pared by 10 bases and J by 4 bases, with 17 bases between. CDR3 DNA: TGTGCCACCAGGAGGGGGGAAGGGAATCAGCCCCAGCATTTT. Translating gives CATRRGEGNQPQHF.

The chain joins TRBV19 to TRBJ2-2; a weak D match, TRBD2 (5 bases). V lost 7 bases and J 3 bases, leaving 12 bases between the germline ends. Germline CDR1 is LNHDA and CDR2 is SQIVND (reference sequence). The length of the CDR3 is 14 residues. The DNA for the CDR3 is TGTGCCAGTAATCGGGAACTAGACACCGGGGAGCTGTTTTTT. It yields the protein CASNRELDTGELFF.

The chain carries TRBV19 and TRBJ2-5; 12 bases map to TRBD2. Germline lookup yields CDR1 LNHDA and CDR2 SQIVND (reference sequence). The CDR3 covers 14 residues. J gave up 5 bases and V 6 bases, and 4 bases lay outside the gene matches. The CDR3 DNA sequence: TGTGCCAGTAGCACTAGCGGGAGGCACGAGACCCAGTACTTC. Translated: CASSTSGRHETQYF.

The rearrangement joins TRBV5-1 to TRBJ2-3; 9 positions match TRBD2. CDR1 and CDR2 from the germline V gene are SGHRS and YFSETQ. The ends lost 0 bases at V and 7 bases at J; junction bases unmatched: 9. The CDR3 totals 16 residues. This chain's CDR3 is CASSLAMREGPYTQYF. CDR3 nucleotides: TGCGCCAGCAGCTTGGCGATGCGGGAGGGCCCGTATACGCAGTATTTT.